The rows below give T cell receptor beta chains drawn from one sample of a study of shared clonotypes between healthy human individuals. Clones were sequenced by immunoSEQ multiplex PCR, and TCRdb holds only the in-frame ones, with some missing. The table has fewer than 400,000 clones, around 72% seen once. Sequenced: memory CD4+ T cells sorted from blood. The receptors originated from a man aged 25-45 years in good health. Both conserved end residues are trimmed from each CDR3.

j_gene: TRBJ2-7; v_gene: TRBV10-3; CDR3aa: AVEGGQKGYEQY
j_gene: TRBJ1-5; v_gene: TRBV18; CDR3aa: ASSPQQGAGGQPQH
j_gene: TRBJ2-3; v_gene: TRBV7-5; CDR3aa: VRSLADTQY
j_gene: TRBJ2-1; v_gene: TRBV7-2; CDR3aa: ASSYRSGAAPGQF
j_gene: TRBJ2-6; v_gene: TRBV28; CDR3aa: ASNTGASGANVLT
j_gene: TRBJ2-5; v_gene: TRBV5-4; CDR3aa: ASSHGRGIQETQY
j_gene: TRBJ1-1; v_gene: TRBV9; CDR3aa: ASSVGLGDSDTEAF
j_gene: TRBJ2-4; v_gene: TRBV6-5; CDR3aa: ASSSGAPNIQY
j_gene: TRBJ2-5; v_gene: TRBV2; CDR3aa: ASSLPGGGTQY
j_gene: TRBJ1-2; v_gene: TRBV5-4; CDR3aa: ASSFTGTAYGYT
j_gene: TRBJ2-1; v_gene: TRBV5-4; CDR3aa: ASSLAVGTVYNEQF
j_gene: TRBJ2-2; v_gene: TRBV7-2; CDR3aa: ASSLLSRRNTGELF
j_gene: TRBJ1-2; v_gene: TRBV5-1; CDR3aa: ASSLRTDVYGYT
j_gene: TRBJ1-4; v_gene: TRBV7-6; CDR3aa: ASSLVRGPANEKLF
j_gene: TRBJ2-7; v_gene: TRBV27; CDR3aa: ASSWILPDRDYEQY
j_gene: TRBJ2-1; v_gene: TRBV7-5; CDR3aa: VRSLAWTSEQF
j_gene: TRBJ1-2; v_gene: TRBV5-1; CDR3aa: ASSYGQGYGYT
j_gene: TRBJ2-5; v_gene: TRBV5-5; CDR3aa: ASRGGLSEETQY
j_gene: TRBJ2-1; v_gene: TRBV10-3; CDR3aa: AIRRPEQGEQF
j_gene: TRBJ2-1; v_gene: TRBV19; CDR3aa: ASSRGGNEQF
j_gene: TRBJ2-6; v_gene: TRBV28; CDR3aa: ASSPISGLTGANVLT
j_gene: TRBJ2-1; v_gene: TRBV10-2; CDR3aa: ASSERERQGAGEQF
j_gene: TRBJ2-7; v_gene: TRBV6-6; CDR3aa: ASSYLAPTYEQY
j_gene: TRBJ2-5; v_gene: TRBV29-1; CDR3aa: SVEERSGKGTQY
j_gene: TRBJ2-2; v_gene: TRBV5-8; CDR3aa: ASSLGGQYTGELF
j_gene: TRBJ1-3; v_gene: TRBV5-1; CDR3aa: ASRKQGEGNTIY
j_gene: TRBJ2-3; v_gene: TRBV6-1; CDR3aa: ASSDAQGGTDTQY
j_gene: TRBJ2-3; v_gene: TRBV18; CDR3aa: ASSRDRGSTDTQY
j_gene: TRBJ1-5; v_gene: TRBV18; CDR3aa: ASSQTGEGQPQH
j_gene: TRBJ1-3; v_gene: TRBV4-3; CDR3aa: ASSQVVAGFSGNTIY
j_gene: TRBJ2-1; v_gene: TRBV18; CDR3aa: ASSPPLGQGLAGVGEQF
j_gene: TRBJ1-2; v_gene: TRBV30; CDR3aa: AWSVRDSNYGYT
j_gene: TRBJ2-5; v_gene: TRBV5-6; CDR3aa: ASSGIGAETQY
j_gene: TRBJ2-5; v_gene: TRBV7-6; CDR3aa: ASSSLVRETQY
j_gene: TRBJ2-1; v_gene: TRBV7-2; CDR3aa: ASSLAPGGTSGRDREQF
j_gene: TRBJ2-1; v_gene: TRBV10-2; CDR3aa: ASSAVPSGTGGYNEQF
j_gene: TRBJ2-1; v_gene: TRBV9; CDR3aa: ASSATQGGEQF
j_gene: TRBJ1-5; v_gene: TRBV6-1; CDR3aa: ASSEQGGQPQH
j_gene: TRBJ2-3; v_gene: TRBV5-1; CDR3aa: ASSDQGWRTDTQY
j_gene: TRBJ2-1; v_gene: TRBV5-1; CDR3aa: ASSLSGFYNEQF
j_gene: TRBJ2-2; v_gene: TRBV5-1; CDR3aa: ASGTSGRDGELF
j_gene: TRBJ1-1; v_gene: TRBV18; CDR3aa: ASSRSTGGNTEAF
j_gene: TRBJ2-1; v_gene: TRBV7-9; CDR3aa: ASSLDFDEQF
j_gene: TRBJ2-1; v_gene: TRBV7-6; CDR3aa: ASSLDPTPSYNEQF
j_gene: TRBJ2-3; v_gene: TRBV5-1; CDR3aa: ASSLDSTSTDTQY
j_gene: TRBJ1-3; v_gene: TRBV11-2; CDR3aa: ASSLDLSMVYSGNTIY
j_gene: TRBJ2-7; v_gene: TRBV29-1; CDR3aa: SVTSSSYEQY
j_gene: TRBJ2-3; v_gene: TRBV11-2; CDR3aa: ASSRSGGADTQY
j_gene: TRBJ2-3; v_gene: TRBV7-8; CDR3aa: ASSQPGTVTDTQY
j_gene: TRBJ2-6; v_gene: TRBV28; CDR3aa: ASSFAGASVANVLT
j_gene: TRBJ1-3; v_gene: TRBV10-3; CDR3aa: AISESVSGNTIY
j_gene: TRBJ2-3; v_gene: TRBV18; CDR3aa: ASSPDTDTQY
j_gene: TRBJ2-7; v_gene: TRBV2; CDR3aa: ASSEQGPEGEQY
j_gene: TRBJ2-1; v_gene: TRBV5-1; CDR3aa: ASSFLGVNYNEQF
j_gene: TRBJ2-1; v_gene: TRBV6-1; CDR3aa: ASSEMGTKQF
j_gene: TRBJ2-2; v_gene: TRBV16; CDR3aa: ASSHQDVMGELF
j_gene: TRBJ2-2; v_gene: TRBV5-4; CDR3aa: ASSFGQAKNTGELF